The 27 T cell receptor beta chains in this list originate from one sample, sequenced in a study of blood T cell repertoires in COVID-19. Libraries were prepared by immunoSEQ multiplex PCR; TCRdb keeps only in-frame clonotypes and omits some of them. This sample has about 110,000 clones; approximately 80% occur once, and the top ten carry 20% to 25%. Sample: peripheral blood. Receptors were obtained from a man between 65 and 85 years old with active or convalescent COVID-19.

The chain carries TRBV2 and TRBJ2-7, with 9 bases lining up with TRBD2. CDR1 and CDR2 from the germline V gene are SNHLY and FYNNEI. This CDR3 spans 15 amino acids. The V and J ends lost 4 bases and 4 bases, in that order; junction bases with no gene match: 8. The CDR3 bases are TGTGCCAGCAGTGGAGGGCCTAGCGGGATTTACGAGCAGTACTTC. Its protein is CASSGGPSGIYEQYF.

The V gene is TRBV6-2 or TRBV6-3, the J gene TRBJ2-1, with TRBD1 matching over 7 bases. This CDR3 has 13 amino acids. J was trimmed by 8 bases and V by 0 bases; bases with no gene match: 1. CDR1 and CDR2 from the germline V gene are MNHEY and SVGEGT. CDR3 bases: TGTGCCAGCAGTTACTCCCAGGGGGATGAGCAGTTCTTC. Its protein is CASSYSQGDEQFF.

The rearrangement joins TRBV7-9 to TRBJ1-1; D not resolved. V lost 2 bases and J 1 base, leaving 11 bases between the germline ends. Germline V gives CDR1 SEHNR, CDR2 FQNEAQ (reference sequence). The CDR3 runs 15 residues. The CDR3, as DNA: TGTGCCAGCAGCTTATTGGCCAGCGCGAACACTGAAGCTTTCTTT. It yields the protein CASSLLASANTEAFF.

This clone was found a few times. This rearrangement joins TRBV28 to TRBJ1-2; D may be TRBD1 (6 bases). Trimming pared 6 bases from V and 5 bases from J, leaving 13 bases between. Germline CDR1 reads MDHEN; CDR2 reads SYDVKM. There are 13 residues in the CDR3. CDR3 sequence reads: CASRIGQSYGYTF. The CDR3 nucleotides read TGTGCCAGCAGAATCGGACAGTCTTATGGCTACACCTTC.

The V and J genes are TRBV10-3 and TRBJ2-2; no clear D. V lost 0 bases to trimming and J lost 1 base, with 6 bases between them. Looked up from germline, CDR1 is ENHRY and CDR2 is SYGVKD. CDR3 length: 15 residues. The DNA for the CDR3 is TGTGCCATCAGTGAGTCACCAGGGAACACCGGGGAGCTGTTTTTT. Translated, it gives CAISESPGNTGELFF.

V usage is TRBV7-2 and J usage is TRBJ2-3; 7 nucleotides match TRBD2. The trim removed 4 bases at V and 1 base at J, leaving 8 bases unmatched. Germline loops: CDR1 SGHTA, CDR2 FQGNSA. The CDR3 totals 16 residues. The CDR3 reads CASSSLGLVRTDTQYF. DNA of the CDR3: TGTGCCAGCAGCTCCCTAGGACTAGTCCGCACAGATACGCAGTATTTT.

V gene TRBV18 combines with J gene TRBJ1-6; weak D call: TRBD1 (5 bases). The CDR3 sequence is 13 residues long. In germline, CDR1 is KGHSH, CDR2 LQKENI. Trimming removed 2 bases at V and 9 bases at J, with 8 bases between. In DNA, the CDR3 is TGTGCCAGCTCACCAGGGGCGTTTTCACCCCTCCACTTT. Encoded protein: CASSPGAFSPLHF.

This chain joins TRBV28 and TRBJ1-3, with 7 positions matching TRBD1. CDR1 and CDR2 from the germline V gene are MDHEN and SYDVKM. The CDR3 is made up of 16 amino acids. J was trimmed by 4 bases and V by 4 bases; bases with no gene match: 10. The CDR3 is CASSSLLTGVGNTIYF. The CDR3, as DNA: TGTGCCAGCAGTTCCCTCCTCACAGGGGTGGGAAACACCATATATTTT.

The chain carries TRBV28 and TRBJ1-2; D uncertain. Trimming took off 2 bases at V and 4 bases at J, with 5 bases between the two ends. The CDR3 is 12 amino acids. Germline assignment: CDR1 MDHEN and CDR2 SYDVKM. CDR3 region: CASSLRVYGYTF. As DNA, the CDR3 is TGTGCCAGCAGTTTACGCGTCTATGGCTACACCTTC.

The V gene is TRBV19, the J gene TRBJ2-5; 14 nucleotides agree with TRBD2. V was pared by 7 bases and J by 6 bases, with 4 bases of the junction left unmatched. The CDR3 covers 14 residues. Per germline, CDR1 LNHDA and CDR2 SQIVND (reference sequence). The CDR3 DNA is TGTGCCAGTACCGGGACTAGCGGGAGCCAGACCCAGTACTTC. Translated, it gives CASTGTSGSQTQYF.

A few counts support this clone. This chain joins TRBV19 and TRBJ2-1; the D is unclear. This CDR3 spans 12 amino acids. The germline gives CDR1 LNHDA, CDR2 SQIVND (reference sequence). Trimming removed 4 bases from V and 6 bases from J, with 7 bases in between. The CDR3 reads CASSTPSNEQFF. The CDR3 DNA is TGTGCCAGTAGTACCCCTTCCAATGAGCAGTTCTTC.

The CDR3 bases are TGTGCCAGCAGTTTCGCCCCCCGAGGGACCCAGTACTTC. Protein sequence: CASSFAPRGTQYF. The chain combines TRBV12-3 or TRBV12-4 with TRBJ2-5; D is ambiguous. CDR3 length equals 13 residues. The V end was cut by 3 bases, the J end by 7 bases, with 12 bases between.

V gene TRBV19 combines with J gene TRBJ1-1; 7 positions match TRBD1. J gave up 13 bases and V 5 bases, and 13 bases lay outside the gene matches. The CDR3 consists of 13 residues. Per germline, CDR1 LNHDA and CDR2 SQIVND (reference sequence). This CDR3 reads CASSQTSGTAGFF. The DNA of the CDR3 is TGTGCCAGTAGTCAAACCTCCGGGACAGCTGGTTTCTTT.

In this sample, this clone turned up once. V usage is TRBV3-1 (or the pseudogene TRBV3-2) and J usage is TRBJ2-3; 9 nucleotides align to TRBD2. Germline lookup yields CDR1 LGHDT and CDR2 YNNKEL (reference sequence). The V gene end was trimmed by 0 bases and the J gene end by 2 bases; junction bases not matched to a gene: 12. CDR3 length equals 19 residues. In DNA, the CDR3 is TGTGCCAGCAGCCAAGATAGGAAAGCGGGGGGTATCTCCACAGATACGCAGTATTTT. Its translation: CASSQDRKAGGISTDTQYF.

V is TRBV28 and J is TRBJ2-5; no definite D call. The length of the CDR3 is 15 residues. Germline-derived CDR1 and CDR2 are MDHEN and SYDVKM. V shed 7 bases and J shed 1 base, with 16 bases lying between them. CDR3 protein: CASTLAGTLQETQYF. CDR3 sequence (DNA): TGTGCCAGCACCCTGGCAGGAACTCTCCAAGAGACCCAGTACTTC.

This chain joins TRBV2 and TRBJ1-5, with 9 nucleotides matching TRBD1. The CDR3 spans 15 residues. V shed 9 bases, J shed 0 bases, and the junction held 6 bases outside the gene matches. CDR1 is SNHLY and CDR2 is FYNNEI in the germline V gene. CDR3 region: CASTGTGLSNQPQHF. DNA of the CDR3: TGTGCCAGTACCGGGACAGGGCTTAGCAATCAGCCCCAGCATTTT.

As DNA, the CDR3 is TGTGCCAGTAGTATCGGGACAAGCACGCCGGGAACTGAAGCTTTCTTT. As protein: CASSIGTSTPGTEAFF. The chain uses TRBV19 and TRBJ1-1; tentative D call: TRBD1 (6 bases). CDR3 size: 16 residues. From germline, CDR1 is LNHDA and CDR2 SQIVND (reference sequence). The V end was cut by 3 bases, the J end by 5 bases, with 19 bases between.

This sequence joins TRBV21-1 and TRBJ2-3; the D call TRBD2 from the table was never checked on the DNA. TRBV21-1 is a documented pseudogene. The CDR3 runs 16 residues. This CDR3 reads CASSKRVAGATDTQYF. The CDR3 nucleotides are TGTGCCAGCAGCAAAAGGGTGGCGGGAGCCACAGATACGCAGTATTTT.

This clone has a single count. The chain combines TRBV24-1 with TRBJ1-2, with 7 bases matching TRBD1. With V trimmed by 4 bases and J by 8 bases, 3 bases remained unmatched. The germline V gene has CDR1 KGHDR and CDR2 SFDVKD. The CDR3 has 12 residues. The CDR3: CATSDYRGGYTF. CDR3 bases: TGTGCCACCAGTGACTACAGGGGAGGCTACACCTTC.

V usage is TRBV7-9 and J usage is TRBJ2-1; D is possibly TRBD2 (6 bases). V dropped 3 bases and J dropped 4 bases, with 16 bases sitting between them. The germline gives CDR1 SEHNR, CDR2 FQNEAQ (reference sequence). The CDR3 has 16 residues. The CDR3 loop reads CASSLWLGGTYNEQFF. The CDR3 nucleotides read TGTGCCAGCAGCTTGTGGCTGGGCGGGACGTACAATGAGCAGTTCTTC. Full variable domain (remainder filled in from reference TRBV7-9 and TRBJ2-1): DTGVSQNPRHKITKRGQNVTFRCDPISEHNRLYWYRQTLGQGPEFLTYFQNEAQLEKSRLLSDRFSAERPKGSFSTLEIQRTEQGDSAMYLCASSLWLGGTYNEQFFGPGTRLTVL.

The rearrangement uses TRBV19 and TRBJ1-2, with 10 nucleotides matching TRBD1. The V segment lost 5 bases and the J segment 6 bases; nucleotides outside the gene matches: 3. From germline, CDR1 is LNHDA and CDR2 SQIVND (reference sequence). This CDR3 has 13 amino acids. CDR3 region: CASSQTGGDGYTF. The CDR3 nucleotides are TGTGCCAGTAGTCAGACAGGGGGCGATGGCTACACCTTC.

The chain has TRBV3-1 (or the pseudogene TRBV3-2) and TRBJ1-2; D gene uncertain. CDR3 length: 15 amino acids. Germline-derived CDR1 and CDR2 are LGHDT and YNNKEL (reference sequence). Trimming left V 8 bases short and J 4 bases short, with 20 bases between. The CDR3 sequence is CASGPEGGRVYGYTF. In nucleotides, the CDR3 is TGTGCCAGCGGACCCGAGGGAGGAAGAGTCTATGGCTACACCTTC.

The rearrangement links TRBV19 to TRBJ1-1; 7 nucleotides match TRBD1. V lost 5 bases and J lost 5; bases outside the gene matches: 8. This CDR3 spans 14 amino acids. CDR1 and CDR2 (germline): LNHDA, SQIVND (reference sequence). CDR3 loop: CASSVDRWRTEAFF. The DNA for the CDR3 is TGTGCCAGTAGTGTGGACAGGTGGAGGACTGAAGCTTTCTTT.

This chain joins TRBV4-1 and TRBJ2-2; D gene uncertain. V lost 1 base and J 8 bases, leaving 11 bases between the germline ends. The CDR3 is 14 amino acids. Germline V lookup: CDR1 MGHRA, CDR2 YSYEKL. The CDR3 sequence is CASSQVMGLGELFF. The CDR3 DNA reads TGCGCCAGCAGCCAAGTAATGGGCCTAGGGGAGCTGTTTTTT.

The chain has TRBV12-3 or TRBV12-4 and TRBJ2-1, with a weak D call TRBD2 (6 bases). The germline V and J ends were trimmed by 7 bases and 12 bases, with 19 bases remaining between them. The CDR3 consists of 13 residues. The CDR3 loop is CASMRGIAERQFF. CDR3 nucleotide sequence: TGTGCCAGCATGCGGGGCATAGCGGAAAGGCAGTTCTTC.

The gene calls are TRBV9 and TRBJ2-3, with D uncertain. Between the trimmed V and J ends, which lost 4 bases and 12 bases, there was a span of 15 bases. The CDR3 covers 12 residues. From germline, CDR1 is SGDLS and CDR2 YYNGEE. CDR3: CASSINNDYQYF. CDR3 in DNA: TGTGCCAGCAGCATCAACAACGATTATCAGTATTTT. Full variable domain (rest looked up from reference TRBV9 and TRBJ2-3): DSGVTQTPKHLITATGQRVTLRCSPRSGDLSVYWYQQSLDQGLQFLIQYYNGEERAKGNILERFSAQQFPDLHSELNLSSLELGDSALYFCASSINNDYQYFGPGTRLTVL.

The genes are TRBV2 and TRBJ1-1, with D possibly matching TRBD1 (6 bases). Between the trimmed V and J ends, which lost 5 bases and 4 bases, there was a span of 14 bases. Germline assignment: CDR1 SNHLY and CDR2 FYNNEI. The CDR3 runs to 14 residues. The CDR3 reads CASSSQGRGTEAFF. The CDR3 DNA is TGTGCCAGCAGTTCTCAGGGGAGGGGCACTGAAGCTTTCTTT.